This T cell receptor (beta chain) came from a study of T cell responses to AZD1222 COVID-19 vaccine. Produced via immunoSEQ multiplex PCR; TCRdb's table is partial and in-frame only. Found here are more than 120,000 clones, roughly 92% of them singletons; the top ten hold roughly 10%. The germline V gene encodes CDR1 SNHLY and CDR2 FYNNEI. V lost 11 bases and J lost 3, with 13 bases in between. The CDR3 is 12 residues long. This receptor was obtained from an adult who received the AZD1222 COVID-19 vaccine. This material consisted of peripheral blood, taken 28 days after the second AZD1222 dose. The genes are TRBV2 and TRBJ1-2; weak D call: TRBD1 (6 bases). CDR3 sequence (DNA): TGTGCCTTCAAAGGGGGGCACTATGGCTACACCTTC. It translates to CAFKGGHYGYTF.